In this sample, the clone carrying this T cell receptor (beta chain) turned up many times. From germline, CDR1 is DFQATT and CDR2 SNEGSKA (reference sequence). Losses at the gene ends were 3 bases for V and 5 bases for J; bases not matched to a gene: 30. This CDR3 spans 21 amino acids. These data come from a study of T cells in Graves' hyperthyroidism and ophthalmopathy. TCR beta CDR3 sequences were amplified from RNA transcripts. Carried out on the TCR CDR3, a first-round RT-PCR used the HTBI primer set. TCRdb redid the calling of the multiplex PCR reads with MiXCR, one entry per CDR3 protein. The sample records some 270,000 distinct CDR3 sequences, around 26% being singletons.

The chain links TRBV20-1 to TRBJ1-2; 7 bases align to TRBD1. The clonotype originates from a woman aged 40 to 50 with Graves' ophthalmopathy. Material for sequencing was blood. In nucleotides, the CDR3 is TGCAGTGCTAGTAGGGGAGACCGGGCGTGGGGGACAGCCGCTCCCCCGTATGGCTACACCTTC. Translation: CSASRGDRAWGTAAPPYGYTF.